Here is one T cell receptor beta chain with its context. The antigen remains undetermined. This specimen comes from a study of shared clonotypes between healthy human individuals. It was CD45RO-negative cells, positively selected for CCR7, that made up naive CD8 cells, with terminally differentiated effector memory CD45RA+ cells excluded. The V gene's germline CDR1 is LNHDA and CDR2 SQIVND (reference sequence). Trimming took 2 bases from V and 7 from J; bases not matched to a gene: 9. The CDR3 is 16 amino acids. The assay ran at deep level. Here immunoSEQ multiplex PCR was the method, and the copy in TCRdb shows in-frame clones only, minus some. This table has about 700,000 clones, 92% appearing once. Whole-study findings and limits: It was the non-shared clonotypes that had lower generation probabilities than clonotypes shared by all four donors.

The rearrangement links TRBV19 to TRBJ2-2, with 8 bases fitting TRBD2. This TCR derives from a man in his thirties or forties in good health. The sequenced sample was naive CD8+ T cells sorted from blood. CDR3 DNA: TGTGCCAGTAGTATAACCACGGGACTAGTGGGCGGGGAGCTGTTTTTT. Translation gives CASSITTGLVGGELFF.